These 25 T cell receptor beta chains were sequenced from one sample in a study of cytomegalovirus exposure and HLA in healthy donors (TCRdb year 2017). Libraries came from the immunoSEQ multiplex PCR assay. A mixture of 60 forward primers for TCR Vbeta segments and 13 reverse primers for TCR Jbeta segments was used in the multiplex PCR. Held by TCRdb, this immuneACCESS table contains in-frame sequences only and omits some clones. Under half of the omission traces to an unresolved V gene where checked; the cause of the rest is unknown. Counted in this sample were 200,000 or so clones; more than 65% of them appeared once. Of the sample, approximately 6% is held by the ten largest clones. The sequencing sample was made of PBMCs. All receptors derive from a woman in her 30s in good health and CMV-seropositive.

This clone was observed a few times. V is TRBV5-4 and J is TRBJ1-2; D gene uncertain. Germline V gene sequence: CDR1 SGHNT, CDR2 YYREEE (reference sequence). V was clipped by 3 bases and J by 6 bases, with 18 bases between them. The CDR3 sequence is 15 residues long. CDR3 coding DNA: TGTGCCAGCAGCTGGAATCCCCGGCGGGCGGATGGCTACACCTTC. It is translated as CASSWNPRRADGYTF.

This chain uses TRBV28 with TRBJ2-1, with TRBD2 matching over 15 bases. Germline V lookup: CDR1 MDHEN, CDR2 SYDVKM. V lost 5 bases and J lost 10; bases outside the gene matches: 6. CDR3 length: 15 amino acids. This chain's CDR3 is CASSPWGLAGGEQFF. The CDR3, as DNA: TGTGCCAGCAGTCCTTGGGGACTAGCGGGAGGAGAGCAGTTCTTC.

V usage is TRBV27 and J usage is TRBJ2-1; no reliable D call. The CDR3 consists of 11 residues. Germline V gene sequence: CDR1 MNHEY, CDR2 SMNVEV (reference sequence). The germline V and J ends were trimmed by 2 bases and 9 bases, with 5 bases remaining between them. The CDR3 loop reads CASSLGSEQFF. CDR3 nucleotide sequence: TGTGCCAGCAGTTTAGGTAGTGAGCAGTTCTTC.

This sequence joins TRBV4-1 and TRBJ1-2, with D unresolved. Germline CDR1 MGHRA, CDR2 YSYEKL. The CDR3 sequence is 15 residues long. V was clipped by 0 bases and J by 2 bases, with 10 bases between them. CDR3 region: CASSQDPQMNYGYTF. Here the CDR3 DNA reads TGCGCCAGCAGCCAAGATCCACAGATGAACTATGGCTACACCTTC.

The chain has TRBV4-3 and TRBJ2-7; possible D gene TRBD2, 5 bases. This CDR3 has 15 residues. Germline CDR1 is LGHNA and CDR2 is YSLEER. The V and J ends lost 1 base and 2 bases respectively, with 12 bases between them. This CDR3 reads CASSQGRAATYEQYF. CDR3 bases: TGCGCCAGCAGCCAAGGGCGGGCAGCCACCTACGAGCAGTACTTC.

This clone was seen a few times. The chain employs TRBV5-1 and TRBJ2-7, with D possibly TRBD2 on 6 matching bases. The germline CDR1 and CDR2 sequences are SGHRS and YFSETQ. The ends were cut back, 4 bases at V and 2 bases at J, with 19 bases in the middle. The CDR3 extends over 16 amino acids. CDR3 protein: CASSPRDSPNPYEQYF. The CDR3 nucleotides read TGCGCCAGCAGCCCTCGGGACTCCCCGAACCCCTACGAGCAGTACTTC.

This clone showed up just a few times. The CDR3 DNA reads TGTGCCAGCTCACCACTAGCGGGAGGCGAGACCGGGGAGCTGTTTTTT. It encodes CASSPLAGGETGELFF. The chain links TRBV18 to TRBJ2-2; 10 positions agree with TRBD2. The CDR3 length is 16 residues. V lost 1 base to trimming and J lost 5 bases; unmatched junction nucleotides: 4. In germline, CDR1 is KGHSH, CDR2 LQKENI.

This chain uses TRBV9 with TRBJ2-3, with a possible D match to TRBD1 (5 bases). This CDR3 has 15 amino acids. V lost 2 bases to trimming and J lost 5 bases, with 15 bases between them. Looked up from germline, CDR1 is SGDLS and CDR2 is YYNGEE. This CDR3 is CASSVTALSGDTQYF. The CDR3 region has the DNA TGTGCCAGCAGCGTGACAGCCCTATCGGGAGATACGCAGTATTTT.

The chain combines TRBV4-2 with TRBJ2-1; 16 nucleotides align to TRBD2. V lost 4 bases and J lost 12; bases outside the gene matches: 6. This CDR3 contains 15 residues. Germline lookup yields CDR1 LGHNA and CDR2 YNFKEQ. CDR3: CASSPGLAGGRRQFF. The CDR3 nucleotides are TGTGCCAGCAGCCCGGGACTAGCGGGAGGGCGGAGGCAGTTCTTC.

The chain has TRBV6-6 and TRBJ1-5; possibly TRBD1 for D (5 bases). Trimming removed 2 bases from V and 8 bases from J, with 13 bases in between. The CDR3 is made up of 14 amino acids. The germline V gene has CDR1 MNHNY and CDR2 SVGAGI (reference sequence). This chain's CDR3 is CASSYREGPKPQHF. CDR3 coding DNA: TGTGCCAGCAGTTACCGGGAGGGGCCCAAGCCCCAGCATTTT.

This rearrangement joins TRBV28 to TRBJ2-3; TRBD2 matches at 7 bases. The V gene's germline CDR1 is MDHEN and CDR2 SYDVKM. This CDR3 region has 17 residues. J lost 0 bases, V lost 7 bases, and 13 bases had no gene match. The CDR3 DNA reads as TGTGCCAGCACGCAAAACGTTGCGGGAGTAAGCACAGATACGCAGTATTTT. It translates to CASTQNVAGVSTDTQYF.

The V gene is TRBV13, the J gene TRBJ2-5, with a weak D call TRBD1 (6 bases). The DNA matches TRBJ2-7 better at its end, which makes the J call doubtful. CDR3 length equals 16 residues. The germline gives CDR1 PRHDT, CDR2 FYEKMQ (reference sequence). DNA for the CDR3: TGTGCCAGCAGCTCCAGGGGCTCCGGAGGCTCCTACGAGCAGTACTTC. This codes for CASSSRGSGGSYEQYF.

V gene TRBV6-5 combines with J gene TRBJ1-2; D remains ambiguous. The ends were cut back, 2 bases at V and 9 bases at J, with 10 bases in the middle. The CDR3 loop spans 12 amino acids. Germline CDR1 reads MNHEY; CDR2 reads SVGAGI. CDR3 amino acids: CASSYEGSSYTF. Here the CDR3 DNA reads TGTGCCAGCAGTTACGAGGGATCCAGCTACACCTTC.

The genes are TRBV6-5 and TRBJ1-6; 7 nucleotides align to TRBD1. The CDR3 has 13 amino acids. Germline assignment: CDR1 MNHEY and CDR2 SVGAGI. Trimming took 9 bases from V and 9 from J; bases not matched to a gene: 8. In nucleotides, the CDR3 is TGTGCCAGTTCGGGACAGACGGGTTCACCCCTCCACTTT. It codes for CASSGQTGSPLHF.

This clone was detected only a few times. The chain employs TRBV27 and TRBJ2-4; 10 bases line up with TRBD1. From germline, CDR1 is MNHEY and CDR2 SMNVEV (reference sequence). Trimming took 3 bases from V and 6 from J; bases not matched to a gene: 14. CDR3 length: 18 amino acids. The CDR3 DNA follows: TGTGCCAGCAGTTTGCGACAGGGACAGGGGCAGAAGGCAAACATTCAGTACTTC. It translates to CASSLRQGQGQKANIQYF.

In this sample, this clone turned up a few times. Relative to the germline gene, one junction end is altered; a read error may explain this. The V gene is TRBV6-1, the J gene TRBJ2-7, with D unclear. Germline lookup yields CDR1 MNHNS and CDR2 SASEGT. This CDR3 has 12 amino acids. The CDR3 loop is CSSRKTAYEQYF. The CDR3, as DNA: TGTTCCAGCAGGAAAACGGCCTACGAGCAGTACTTC.

The chain combines TRBV6-1 with TRBJ2-4, with D maybe TRBD2 (5 bases). V was pared by 6 bases and J by 9 bases, with 15 bases between. The V gene's germline CDR1 is MNHNS and CDR2 SASEGT. The CDR3 spans 13 residues. The CDR3 loop is CASSARVLGIQYF. The CDR3 DNA follows: TGTGCCAGCAGCGCGAGGGTATTGGGCATTCAGTACTTC.

The CDR3 DNA reads as TGCGCCAGCAGCCTAGTAGGGACAGCGGACACCGGGGAGCTGTTTTTT. Its translation is CASSLVGTADTGELFF. The rearrangement joins TRBV5-1 to TRBJ2-2, with TRBD1 matching over 7 bases. The V segment lost 4 bases and the J segment 3 bases; nucleotides outside the gene matches: 9. Germline values: CDR1 SGHRS, CDR2 YFSETQ. The CDR3 totals 16 residues.

This chain uses TRBV6-5 with TRBJ1-2; D unresolved. The V end lost 5 bases, the J end lost 5 bases, and 12 bases lay between the germline ends. This CDR3 has 13 residues. Germline V gene data show CDR1 as MNHEY and CDR2 as SVGAGI. The CDR3 spells CASSRTALYGYTF. CDR3 nucleotides: TGTGCCAGCAGTCGTACAGCTTTATATGGCTACACCTTC.

The V gene is TRBV5-1, the J gene TRBJ2-1, with TRBD2 matching 9 bases. Germline V CDR1 and CDR2: SGHRS, YFSETQ. V gave up 0 bases and J gave up 5 bases; unmatched junction bases: 3. This CDR3 contains 15 residues. CDR3 DNA: TGCGCCAGCAGCTTGGTACCTAGCGGGGACAATGAGCAGTTCTTC. Protein sequence: CASSLVPSGDNEQFF.

A few counts support this clone. CDR3: CASSLALEGEQFF. In nucleotides, the CDR3 is TGTGCCAGCAGCTTAGCGCTGGAGGGCGAGCAGTTCTTC. The V call is TRBV7-9, the J call TRBJ2-1, with a possible D match to TRBD2 (6 bases). The CDR3 is 13 residues long. The V and J ends lost 0 bases and 10 bases respectively, with 10 bases between them. Germline V CDR1 and CDR2: SEHNR, FQNEAQ (reference sequence). The complete variable domain, with remaining parts taken from reference TRBV7-9 and TRBJ2-1, reads DTGVSQNPRHKITKRGQNVTFRCDPISEHNRLYWYRQTLGQGPEFLTYFQNEAQLEKSRLLSDRFSAERPKGSFSTLEIQRTEQGDSAMYLCASSLALEGEQFFGPGTRLTVL.

The chain has TRBV19 and TRBJ2-3; 8 nucleotides align to TRBD1. Trimming removed 6 bases from V and 4 bases from J; junction bases left unmatched: 6. Germline V gives CDR1 LNHDA, CDR2 SQIVND (reference sequence). CDR3 length: 14 amino acids. CDR3 coding DNA: TGTGCCAGTAGCTACAGGGGGGAGTCAGATACGCAGTATTTT. It specifies CASSYRGESDTQYF.

The V call is TRBV6-1, the J call TRBJ2-3; 7 positions agree with TRBD1. V was pared by 6 bases and J by 2 bases, with 5 bases of the junction left unmatched. This CDR3 is 14 amino acids long. Per germline, CDR1 MNHNS and CDR2 SASEGT. Here the CDR3 DNA reads TGTGCCAGCAGGCAGACAGGGACCACAGATACGCAGTATTTT. Protein sequence: CASRQTGTTDTQYF.

In this sample, this clone turned up once. V gene TRBV19 combines with J gene TRBJ1-1; D is perhaps TRBD1 (5 bases). The CDR3 extends over 14 amino acids. V was pared by 10 bases and J by 1 base, with 16 bases between. The germline V gene has CDR1 LNHDA and CDR2 SQIVND (reference sequence). The CDR3 bases are TGTGCCACATCCACAGGTCGGGCGAACACTGAAGCTTTCTTT. Translating gives CATSTGRANTEAFF.

The chain couples TRBV27 to TRBJ2-1, with TRBD2 matching over 12 bases. J gave up 8 bases and V 4 bases, and 6 bases lay outside the gene matches. CDR1 MNHEY and CDR2 SMNVEV come from the germline V gene (reference sequence). This CDR3 is built from 15 residues. DNA of the CDR3: TGTGCCAGCAGTTCCCGACTAGCGGGAGCGGATGAGCAGTTCTTC. Protein sequence: CASSSRLAGADEQFF.